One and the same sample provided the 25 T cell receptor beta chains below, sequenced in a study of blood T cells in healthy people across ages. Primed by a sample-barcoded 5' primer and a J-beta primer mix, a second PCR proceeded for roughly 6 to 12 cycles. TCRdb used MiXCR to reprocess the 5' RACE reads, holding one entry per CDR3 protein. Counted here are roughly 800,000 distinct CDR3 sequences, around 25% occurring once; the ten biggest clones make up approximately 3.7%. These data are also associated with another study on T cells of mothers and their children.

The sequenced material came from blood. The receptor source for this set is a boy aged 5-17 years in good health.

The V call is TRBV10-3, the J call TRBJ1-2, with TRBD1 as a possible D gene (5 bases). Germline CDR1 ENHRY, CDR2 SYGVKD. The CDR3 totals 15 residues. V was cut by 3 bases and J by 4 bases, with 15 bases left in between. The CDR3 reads CAISEGVGGVYGYTF. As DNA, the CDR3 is TGTGCCATCAGTGAAGGGGTCGGCGGAGTCTATGGCTACACCTTC.

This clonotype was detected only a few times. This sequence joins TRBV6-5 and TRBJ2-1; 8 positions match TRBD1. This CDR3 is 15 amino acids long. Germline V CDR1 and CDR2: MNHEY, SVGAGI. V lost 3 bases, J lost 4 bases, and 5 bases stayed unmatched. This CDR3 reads CASSYGTGHYNEQFF. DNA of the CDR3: TGTGCCAGCAGTTATGGGACAGGTCATTACAATGAGCAGTTCTTC.

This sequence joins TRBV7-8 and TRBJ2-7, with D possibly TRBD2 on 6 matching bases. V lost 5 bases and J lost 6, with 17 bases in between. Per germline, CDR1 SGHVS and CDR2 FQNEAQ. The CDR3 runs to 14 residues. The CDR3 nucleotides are TGTGCCAGCAGCAAAACTAGCACTGCTAGCGAGCAGTACTTC. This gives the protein CASSKTSTASEQYF.

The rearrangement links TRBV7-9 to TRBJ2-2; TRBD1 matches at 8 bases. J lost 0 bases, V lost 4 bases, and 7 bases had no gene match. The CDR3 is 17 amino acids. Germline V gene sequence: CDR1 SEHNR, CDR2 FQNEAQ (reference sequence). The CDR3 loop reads CASSSRSTGANTGELFF. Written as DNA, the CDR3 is TGTGCCAGCAGCTCAAGATCGACAGGGGCGAACACCGGGGAGCTGTTTTTT.

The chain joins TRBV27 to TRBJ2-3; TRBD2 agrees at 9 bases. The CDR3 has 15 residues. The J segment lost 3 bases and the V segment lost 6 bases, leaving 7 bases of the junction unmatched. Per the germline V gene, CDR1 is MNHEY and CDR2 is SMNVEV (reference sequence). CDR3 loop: CASRPAGGPTDTQYF. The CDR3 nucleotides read TGTGCCAGCAGACCAGCGGGAGGACCTACAGATACGCAGTATTTT.

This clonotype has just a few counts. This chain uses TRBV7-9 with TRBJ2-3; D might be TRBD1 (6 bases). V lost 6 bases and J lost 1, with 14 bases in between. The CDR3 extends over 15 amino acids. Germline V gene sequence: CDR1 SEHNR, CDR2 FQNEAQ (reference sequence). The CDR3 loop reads CASSQLTGRTDTQYF. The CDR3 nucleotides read TGTGCCAGCAGTCAACTGACAGGCCGCACAGATACGCAGTATTTT.

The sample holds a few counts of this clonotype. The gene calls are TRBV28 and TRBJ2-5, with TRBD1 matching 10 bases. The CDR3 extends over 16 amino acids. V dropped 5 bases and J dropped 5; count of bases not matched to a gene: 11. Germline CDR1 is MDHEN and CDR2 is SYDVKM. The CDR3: CASSRTGGALSETQYF. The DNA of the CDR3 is TGTGCCAGCAGTCGGACAGGGGGAGCCCTTAGCGAGACCCAGTACTTC.

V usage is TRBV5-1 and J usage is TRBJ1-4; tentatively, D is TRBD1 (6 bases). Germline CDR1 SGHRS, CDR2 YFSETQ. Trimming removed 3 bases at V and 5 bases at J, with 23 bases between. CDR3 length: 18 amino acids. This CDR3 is CASSYIGQRETVNEKLFF. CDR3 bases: TGCGCCAGCAGCTACATAGGACAGAGGGAAACCGTAAATGAAAAACTGTTTTTT. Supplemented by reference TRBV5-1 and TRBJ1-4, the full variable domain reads KAGVTQTPRYLIKTRGQQVTLSCSPISGHRSVSWYQQTPGQGLQFLFEYFSETQRNKGNFPGRFSGRQFSNSRSEMNVSTLELGDSALYLCASSYIGQRETVNEKLFFGSGTQLSVL.

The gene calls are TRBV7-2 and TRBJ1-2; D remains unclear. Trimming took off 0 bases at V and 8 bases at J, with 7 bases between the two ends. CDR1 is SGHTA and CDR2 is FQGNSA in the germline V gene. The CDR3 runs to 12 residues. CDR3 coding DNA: TGTGCCAGCAGCTTAGCCGTGGGGGGCTACACCTTC. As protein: CASSLAVGGYTF.

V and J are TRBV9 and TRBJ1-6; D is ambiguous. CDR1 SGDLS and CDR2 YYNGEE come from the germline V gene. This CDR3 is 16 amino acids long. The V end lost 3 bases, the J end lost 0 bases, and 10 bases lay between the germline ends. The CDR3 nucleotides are TGTGCCAGCAGCGGTAGTTGGAGCTCCTATAATTCACCCCTCCACTTT. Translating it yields CASSGSWSSYNSPLHF.

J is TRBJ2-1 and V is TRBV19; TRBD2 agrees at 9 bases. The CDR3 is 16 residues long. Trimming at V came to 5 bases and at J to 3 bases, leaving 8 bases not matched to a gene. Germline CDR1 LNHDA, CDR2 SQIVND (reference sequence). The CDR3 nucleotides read TGTGCCAGTAGTTCGGGCGGGGGGGCCCTCTACAATGAGCAGTTCTTC. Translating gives CASSSGGGALYNEQFF.

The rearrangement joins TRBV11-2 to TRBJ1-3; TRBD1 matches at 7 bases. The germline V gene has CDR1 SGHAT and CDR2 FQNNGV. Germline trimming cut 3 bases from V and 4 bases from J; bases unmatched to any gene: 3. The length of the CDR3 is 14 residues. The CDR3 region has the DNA TGTGCCAGCAGCTTCAGACAGGGAGGAAACACCATATATTTT. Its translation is CASSFRQGGNTIYF.

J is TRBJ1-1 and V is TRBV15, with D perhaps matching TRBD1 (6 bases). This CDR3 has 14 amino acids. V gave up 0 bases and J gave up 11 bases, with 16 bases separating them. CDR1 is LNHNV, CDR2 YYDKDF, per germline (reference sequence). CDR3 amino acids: CATSRDPGASDAFF. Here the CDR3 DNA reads TGTGCCACCAGCAGAGATCCGGGGGCTTCGGATGCTTTCTTT.

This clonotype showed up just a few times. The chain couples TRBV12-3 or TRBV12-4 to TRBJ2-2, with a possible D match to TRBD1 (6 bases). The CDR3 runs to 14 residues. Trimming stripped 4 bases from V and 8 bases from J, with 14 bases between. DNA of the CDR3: TGTGCCAGCAGTTCCCAACAGGGTTCGGGGGAGCTGTTTTTT. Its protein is CASSSQQGSGELFF.

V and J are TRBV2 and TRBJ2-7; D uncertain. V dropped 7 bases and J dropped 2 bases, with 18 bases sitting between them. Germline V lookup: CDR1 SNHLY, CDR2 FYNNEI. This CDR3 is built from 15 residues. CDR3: CASIFSDTRPYEQYF. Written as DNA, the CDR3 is TGTGCCAGCATTTTTTCAGACACGAGGCCCTACGAGCAGTACTTC.

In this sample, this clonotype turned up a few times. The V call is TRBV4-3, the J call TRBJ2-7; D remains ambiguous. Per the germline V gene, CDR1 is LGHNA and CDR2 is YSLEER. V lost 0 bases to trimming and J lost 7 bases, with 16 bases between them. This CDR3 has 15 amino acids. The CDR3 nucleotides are TGCGCCAGCAGCCAAGACGTAGGCCTCATCTGGGAGCAGTACTTC. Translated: CASSQDVGLIWEQYF.

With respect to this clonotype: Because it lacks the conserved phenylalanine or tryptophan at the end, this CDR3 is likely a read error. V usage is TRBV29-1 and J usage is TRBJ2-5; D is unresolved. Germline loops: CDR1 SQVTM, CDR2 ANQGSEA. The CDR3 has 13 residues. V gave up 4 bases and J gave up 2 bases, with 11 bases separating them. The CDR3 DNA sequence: TGCAGCGTTGTGGAGACACTACAAGAGACCCAGTACTAC. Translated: CSVVETLQETQYY.

CDR3 sequence (DNA): TGTGCCAGCAGTTCACCGGGACTAGCGTCGAACACCGGGGAGCTGTTTTTT. Its translation is CASSSPGLASNTGELFF. The chain joins TRBV6-6 to TRBJ2-2; 10 bases align to TRBD2. CDR3 size: 17 residues. J was trimmed by 0 bases and V by 4 bases; bases with no gene match: 5. CDR1 is MNHNY, CDR2 SVGAGI, per germline (reference sequence).

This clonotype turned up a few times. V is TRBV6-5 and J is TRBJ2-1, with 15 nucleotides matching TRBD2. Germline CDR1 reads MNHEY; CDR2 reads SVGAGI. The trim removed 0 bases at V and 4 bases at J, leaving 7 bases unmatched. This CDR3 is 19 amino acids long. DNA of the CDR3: TGTGCCAGCAGTTACTCGGGGACTAGCGGGGGGTCTACGTACAATGAGCAGTTCTTC. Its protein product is CASSYSGTSGGSTYNEQFF.

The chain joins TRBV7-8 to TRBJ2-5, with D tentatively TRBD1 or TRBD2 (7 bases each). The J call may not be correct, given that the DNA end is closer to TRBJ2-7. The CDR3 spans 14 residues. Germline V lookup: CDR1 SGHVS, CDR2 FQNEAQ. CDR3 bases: TGTGCCGTCAGGGGGGGAGAGGTGGATTACGAGCAGTACTTC. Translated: CAVRGGEVDYEQYF.

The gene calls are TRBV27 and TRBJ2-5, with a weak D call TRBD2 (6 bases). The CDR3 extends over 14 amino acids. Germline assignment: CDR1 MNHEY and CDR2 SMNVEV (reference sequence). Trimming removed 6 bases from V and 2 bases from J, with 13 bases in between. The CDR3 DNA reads TGTGCCAGCAGCTACTTAGCGGAACAAGAGACCCAGTACTTC. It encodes CASSYLAEQETQYF.

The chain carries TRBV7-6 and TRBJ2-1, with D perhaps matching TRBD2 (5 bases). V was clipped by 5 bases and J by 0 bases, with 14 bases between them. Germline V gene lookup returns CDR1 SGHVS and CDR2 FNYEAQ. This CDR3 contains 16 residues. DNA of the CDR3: TGTGCCAGCAGCGGAGAGGGTTGGAGCTCCTACAATGAGCAGTTCTTC. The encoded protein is CASSGEGWSSYNEQFF.

In DNA form, the CDR3 reads TGCGCCAGCAGTGTTCTGGACCTTGGTTTCAGCAACTATGGCTACACCTTC. Translation gives CASSVLDLGFSNYGYTF. The rearrangement links TRBV4-1 to TRBJ1-2; D gene ambiguous. V lost 6 bases to trimming and J lost 2 bases, with 22 bases between them. CDR1 and CDR2 (germline): MGHRA, YSYEKL. This CDR3 has 17 residues.

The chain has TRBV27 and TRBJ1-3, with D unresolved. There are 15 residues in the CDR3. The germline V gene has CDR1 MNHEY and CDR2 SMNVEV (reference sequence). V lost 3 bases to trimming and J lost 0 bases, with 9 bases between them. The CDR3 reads CASSLDANSGNTIYF. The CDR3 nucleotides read TGTGCCAGCAGTTTGGACGCCAACTCTGGAAACACCATATATTTT.

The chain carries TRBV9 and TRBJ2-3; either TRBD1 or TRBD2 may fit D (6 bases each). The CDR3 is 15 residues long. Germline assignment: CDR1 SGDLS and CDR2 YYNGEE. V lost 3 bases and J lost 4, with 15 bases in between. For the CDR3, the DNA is TGTGCCAGCAGCGGCGATCTGGAGGGGGCAGATACGCAGTATTTT. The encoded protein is CASSGDLEGADTQYF.